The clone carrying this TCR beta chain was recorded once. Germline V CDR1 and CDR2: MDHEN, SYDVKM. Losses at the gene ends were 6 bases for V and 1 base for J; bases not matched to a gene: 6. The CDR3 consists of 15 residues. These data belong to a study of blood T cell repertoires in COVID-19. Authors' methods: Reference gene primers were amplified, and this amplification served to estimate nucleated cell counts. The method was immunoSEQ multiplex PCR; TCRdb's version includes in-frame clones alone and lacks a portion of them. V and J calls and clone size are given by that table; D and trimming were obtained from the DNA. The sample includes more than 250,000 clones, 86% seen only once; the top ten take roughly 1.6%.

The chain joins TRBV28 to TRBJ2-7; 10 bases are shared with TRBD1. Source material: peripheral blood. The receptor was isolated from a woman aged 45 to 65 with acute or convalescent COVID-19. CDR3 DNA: TGTGCCAGCAGCCCCGGGACAGGGGCTTCCTACGAGCAGTACTTC. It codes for CASSPGTGASYEQYF.